The T cell receptor (beta chain) described here comes from a study of beta chain features in type 1 diabetes. This clone has a count of ten or more. Its target is not known. Study outcomes and limitations: Type 1 diabetes patients showed a moderate but significant shortening of TCRB CDR3s in all four CD4+ subsets. Individuals with type 1 diabetes displayed fewer insertions and more deletions at VDJ junctions.

Reverse transcribing all isolated RNA meant expressed TCRB transcripts were sequenced. Sequencing used immunoSEQ multiplex PCR; TCRdb keeps in-frame clones, though not all of them. This table has 300,000 to 400,000 clones, over 9% appearing once. Looked up from germline, CDR1 is SGHAT and CDR2 is FQNNGV. The V and J ends lost 5 bases and 5 bases respectively, with 16 bases between them. The CDR3 consists of 15 residues. The sequence was collected from a young man with type 1 diabetes. This chain links TRBV11-2 with TRBJ2-1, with D uncertain. Sequencing input: central memory CD4+ T cells from blood. This CDR3 reads CASSPLGGGDNEQFF. The CDR3 DNA follows: TGTGCCAGCAGCCCTCTCGGTGGCGGAGACAATGAGCAGTTCTTC.